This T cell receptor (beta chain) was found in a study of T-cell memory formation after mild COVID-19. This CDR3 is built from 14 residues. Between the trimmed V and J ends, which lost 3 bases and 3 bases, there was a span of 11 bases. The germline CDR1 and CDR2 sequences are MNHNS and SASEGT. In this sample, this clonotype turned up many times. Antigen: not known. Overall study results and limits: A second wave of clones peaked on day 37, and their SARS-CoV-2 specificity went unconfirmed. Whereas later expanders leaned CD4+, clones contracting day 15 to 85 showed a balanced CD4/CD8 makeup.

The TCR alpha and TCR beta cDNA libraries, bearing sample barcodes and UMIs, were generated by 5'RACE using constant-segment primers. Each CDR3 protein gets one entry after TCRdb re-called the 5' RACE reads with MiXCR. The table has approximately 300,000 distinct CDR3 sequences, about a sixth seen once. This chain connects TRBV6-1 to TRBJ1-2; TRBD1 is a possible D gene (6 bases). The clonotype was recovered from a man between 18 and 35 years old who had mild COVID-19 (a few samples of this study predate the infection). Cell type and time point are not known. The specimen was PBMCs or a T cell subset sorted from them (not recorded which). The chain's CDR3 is CASSEGGLDYGYTF. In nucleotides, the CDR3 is TGTGCCAGCAGTGAGGGGGGCCTGGACTATGGCTACACCTTC.